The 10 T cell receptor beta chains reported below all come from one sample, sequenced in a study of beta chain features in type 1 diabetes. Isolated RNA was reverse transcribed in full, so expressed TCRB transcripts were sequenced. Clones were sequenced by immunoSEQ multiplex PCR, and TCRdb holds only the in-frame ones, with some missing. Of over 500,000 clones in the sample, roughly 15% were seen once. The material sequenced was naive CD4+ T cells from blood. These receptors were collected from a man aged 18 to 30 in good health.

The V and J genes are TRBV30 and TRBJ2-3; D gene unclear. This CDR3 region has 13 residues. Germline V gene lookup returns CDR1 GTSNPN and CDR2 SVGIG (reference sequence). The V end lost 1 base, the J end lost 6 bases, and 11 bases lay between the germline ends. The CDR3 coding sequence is TGTGCCTGGAGTGGTGAAGGGCCCGATACGCAGTATTTT. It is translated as CAWSGEGPDTQYF.

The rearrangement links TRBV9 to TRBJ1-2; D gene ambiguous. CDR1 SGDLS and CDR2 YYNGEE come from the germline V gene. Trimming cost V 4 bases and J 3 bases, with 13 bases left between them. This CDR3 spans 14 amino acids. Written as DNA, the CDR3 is TGTGCCAGCAGCCCGGACGGAGTAGACTATGGCTACACCTTC. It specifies CASSPDGVDYGYTF.

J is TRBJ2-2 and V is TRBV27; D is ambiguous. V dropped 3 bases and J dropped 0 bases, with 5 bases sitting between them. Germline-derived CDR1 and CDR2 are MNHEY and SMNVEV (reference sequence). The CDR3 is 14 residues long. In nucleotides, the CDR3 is TGTGCCAGCAGTTTGTGGGCGAACACCGGGGAGCTGTTTTTT. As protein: CASSLWANTGELFF.

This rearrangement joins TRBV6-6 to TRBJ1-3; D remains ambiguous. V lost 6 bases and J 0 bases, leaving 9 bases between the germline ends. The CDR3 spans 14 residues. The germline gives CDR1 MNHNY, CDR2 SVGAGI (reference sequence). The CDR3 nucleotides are TGTGCCAGCAGACCAGACGACTCTGGAAACACCATATATTTT. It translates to CASRPDDSGNTIYF.

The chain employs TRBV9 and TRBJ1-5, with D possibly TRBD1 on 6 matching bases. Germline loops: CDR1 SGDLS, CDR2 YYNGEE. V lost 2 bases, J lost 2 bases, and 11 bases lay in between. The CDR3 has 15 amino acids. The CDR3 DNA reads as TGTGCCAGCAGCGTTGCCGGGACACGCAATCAGCCCCAGCATTTT. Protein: CASSVAGTRNQPQHF.

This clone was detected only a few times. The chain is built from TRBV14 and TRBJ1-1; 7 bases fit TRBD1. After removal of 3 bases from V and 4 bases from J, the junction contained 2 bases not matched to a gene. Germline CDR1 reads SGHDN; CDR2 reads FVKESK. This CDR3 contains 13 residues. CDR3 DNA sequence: TGTGCCAGCAGCCAGACAGGGACCACTGAAGCTTTCTTT. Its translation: CASSQTGTTEAFF.

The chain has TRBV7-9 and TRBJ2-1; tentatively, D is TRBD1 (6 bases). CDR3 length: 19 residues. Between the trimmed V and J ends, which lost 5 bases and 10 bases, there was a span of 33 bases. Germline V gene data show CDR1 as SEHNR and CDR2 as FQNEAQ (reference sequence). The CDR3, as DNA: TGTGCCAGCAGCACGAAACTGAGACAGGCAATACTGGAGAGGGGGGAGCAGTTCTTC. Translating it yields CASSTKLRQAILERGEQFF. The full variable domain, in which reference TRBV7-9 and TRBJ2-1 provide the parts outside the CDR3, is DTGVSQNPRHKITKRGQNVTFRCDPISEHNRLYWYRQTLGQGPEFLTYFQNEAQLEKSRLLSDRFSAERPKGSFSTLEIQRTEQGDSAMYLCASSTKLRQAILERGEQFFGPGTRLTVL.

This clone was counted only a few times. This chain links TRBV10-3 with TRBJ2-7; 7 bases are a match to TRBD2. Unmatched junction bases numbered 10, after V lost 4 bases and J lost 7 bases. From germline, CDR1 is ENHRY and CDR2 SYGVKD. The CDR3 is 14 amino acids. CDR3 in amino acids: CAISGTGGTSEQYF. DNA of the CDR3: TGTGCCATCAGTGGAACGGGGGGAACCTCGGAGCAGTACTTC.

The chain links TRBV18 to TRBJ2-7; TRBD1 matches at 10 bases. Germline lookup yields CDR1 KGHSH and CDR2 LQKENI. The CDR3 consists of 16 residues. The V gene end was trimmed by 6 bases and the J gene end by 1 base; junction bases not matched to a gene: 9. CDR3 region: CASSPRQGARSYEQYF. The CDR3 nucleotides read TGTGCCAGCTCCCCAAGACAGGGGGCGAGGTCCTACGAGCAGTACTTC.

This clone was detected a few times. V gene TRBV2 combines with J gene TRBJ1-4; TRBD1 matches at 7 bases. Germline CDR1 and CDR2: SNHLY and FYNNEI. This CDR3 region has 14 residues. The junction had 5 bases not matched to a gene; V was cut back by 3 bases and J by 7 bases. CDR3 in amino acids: CASSERGRGEKLFF. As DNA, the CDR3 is TGTGCCAGCAGTGAGAGGGGGCGCGGTGAAAAACTGTTTTTT.